These 9 T cell receptor beta chains originate from one sample sequenced in a study of shared clonotypes between healthy human individuals (dated by TCRdb to 2018 to 2020). To prepare the library, the immunoSEQ multiplex PCR assay was applied. TCRdb re-hosts the immuneACCESS table, in-frame sequences only. Its copies lack some clones; in the studies checked, an unresolved V gene accounts for under half of them, and the cause for the rest is not known. The sample profile shows over 2 million clones; 95% of them were found once. 0.13% of the sample goes to the ten largest clones. The specimen was naive CD4+ T cells sorted from blood. The cell subset or site label here, explained by the study, means: CD45RA+ positively selected. Receptors were obtained from a young man in good health.

This clone came up once. The chain has TRBV6-6 and TRBJ2-7; 7 nucleotides line up with TRBD1. The CDR3 covers 14 residues. CDR1 is MNHNY and CDR2 is SVGAGI in the germline V gene (reference sequence). V gave up 6 bases and J gave up 2 bases; unmatched junction bases: 7. The CDR3 region has the DNA TGTGCCAGCAGGACCCGGGACAGCCCCTACGAGCAGTACTTC. It encodes CASRTRDSPYEQYF.

The rearrangement links TRBV30 to TRBJ1-6; 10 bases align to TRBD1. The CDR3 sequence is 15 residues long. Germline V gene data show CDR1 as GTSNPN and CDR2 as SVGIG (reference sequence). With V trimmed by 6 bases and J by 8 bases, 10 bases remained unmatched. The CDR3 sequence is CACYTPGTGDSPLHF. The CDR3 DNA reads as TGTGCCTGTTACACCCCCGGGACAGGGGATTCACCCCTCCACTTT.

The chain links TRBV18 to TRBJ1-4, with D unresolved. V was shortened by 6 bases and J by 4 bases, with 9 bases between the two germline ends. The CDR3 covers 13 residues. Germline V CDR1 and CDR2: KGHSH, LQKENI. CDR3 in amino acids: CASSLERNEKLFF. The CDR3 nucleotides read TGTGCCAGCTCCTTGGAACGTAATGAAAAACTGTTTTTT.

The chain links TRBV10-1 to TRBJ2-3; D gene uncertain. This CDR3 comprises 14 residues. V was cut by 8 bases and J by 0 bases, with 12 bases left in between. Germline V gene data show CDR1 as WNHNN and CDR2 as SYGVQD (reference sequence). The CDR3 nucleotides read TGCGCCAGCGCCGAAGCGATCAGCACAGATACGCAGTATTTT. This translates into CASAEAISTDTQYF.

As concerns this clone: Since a much larger clone is just one base distant, this may be a read error. This chain connects TRBV27 to TRBJ1-5; the match to TRBD1 covers 10 bases. This CDR3 comprises 17 residues. Germline assignment: CDR1 MNHEY and CDR2 SMNVEV (reference sequence). The V gene end was trimmed by 5 bases and the J gene end by 3 bases; junction bases not matched to a gene: 10. CDR3 loop: CASSPGTGVGFNQPQHF. Written as DNA, the CDR3 is TGTGCCAGCAGTCCCGGGACAGGGGTTGGTTTCAATCAGCCCCAGCATTTT.

The V call is TRBV13, the J call TRBJ2-7, with D hard to call. This CDR3 region has 14 residues. V was pared by 3 bases and J by 1 base, with 10 bases between. Germline CDR1 is PRHDT and CDR2 is FYEKMQ (reference sequence). The CDR3 region has the DNA TGTGCCAGCAGCTTGATCCGTGCGTCCTACGAGCAGTACTTC. Its protein product is CASSLIRASYEQYF.

This chain links TRBV15 with TRBJ2-1; unclear D gene. The CDR3 covers 14 residues. Germline CDR1 and CDR2: LNHNV and YYDKDF (reference sequence). Trimming pared 0 bases from V and 9 bases from J, leaving 12 bases between. The CDR3 protein is CATSRDRVNAEQFF. CDR3 nucleotides: TGTGCCACCAGCAGAGATCGGGTAAACGCTGAGCAGTTCTTC.

This chain uses TRBV19 with TRBJ1-5; 7 nucleotides line up with TRBD1. CDR1 and CDR2 from the germline V gene are LNHDA and SQIVND (reference sequence). The V and J ends lost 5 bases and 0 bases, in that order; junction bases with no gene match: 13. This CDR3 region has 18 residues. CDR3: CASSLGQGVSASNQPQHF. In DNA form, the CDR3 reads TGTGCCAGTAGTCTCGGGCAGGGGGTGTCGGCTAGCAATCAGCCCCAGCATTTT.

V and J are TRBV6-5 and TRBJ1-3, with TRBD1 as a possible D gene (5 bases). The V and J ends lost 11 bases and 0 bases respectively, with 14 bases between them. This CDR3 comprises 14 residues. The germline V gene encodes CDR1 MNHEY and CDR2 SVGAGI. CDR3 sequence: CASPWGLSGNTIYF. The CDR3 coding sequence is TGTGCCTCACCTTGGGGACTCTCTGGAAACACCATATATTTT.